These 16 T cell receptor beta chains share one sample of origin, sequenced in a study of post-analysis software for immune sequencing data. Points from the study as a whole: TRBV5-6, TRBV5-1 and TRBV20-1 belonged to a set of roughly five TRBV segments that were more frequent in patients than controls.

Unique-molecular-identifier-tagged TCR beta cDNA libraries were used. TCRdb called the PCR reads again in MiXCR, with one record for every CDR3 protein. The sample lists fewer than 850,000 distinct CDR3 sequences, less than 35% seen once, with around 0.56% in the top ten. These receptors have no identified antigens. Specimen: blood. These receptors originate from a girl aged 10 to 17 with multiple sclerosis.

The chain recombines TRBV6-5 with TRBJ1-6, with a possible D match to TRBD1 (6 bases). V was shortened by 3 bases and J by 5 bases, with 20 bases between the two germline ends. CDR3 length equals 18 residues. Germline CDR1 MNHEY, CDR2 SVGAGI. Written as DNA, the CDR3 is TGTGCCAGCAGTTATTCTCTGGACAGAGAAGCCGATAATTCACCCCTCCACTTT. Its translation: CASSYSLDREADNSPLHF.

The CDR3 loop reads CASRPGRPLNEQFF. In nucleotides, the CDR3 is TGTGCCAGCAGACCGGGGCGACCCCTCAATGAGCAGTTCTTC. This chain links TRBV28 with TRBJ2-1; D possibly matches TRBD1 or TRBD2 (5 bases each). This CDR3 contains 14 residues. Trimming left V 6 bases short and J 6 bases short, with 15 bases between. In germline, CDR1 is MDHEN, CDR2 SYDVKM. The variable domain in full, with the rest retrieved from reference TRBV28 and TRBJ2-1, is DVKVTQSSRYLVKRTGEKVFLECVQDMDHENMFWYRQDPGLGLRLIYFSYDVKMKEKGDIPEGYSVSREKKERFSLILESASTNQTSMYLCASRPGRPLNEQFFGPGTRLTVL.

This clonotype was seen ten or more times. The rearrangement uses TRBV6-5 and TRBJ2-1; D might be TRBD2 (5 bases). The CDR3 runs to 16 residues. CDR1 MNHEY and CDR2 SVGAGI come from the germline V gene. The V and J ends lost 1 base and 6 bases respectively, with 16 bases between them. CDR3 bases: TGTGCCAGCAGTTACTATCGGGATCCGCCCCGCAATGAGCAGTTCTTC. Its translation is CASSYYRDPPRNEQFF.

As for this clonotype: One junction end disagrees with the germline gene, perhaps due to a read error. CDR3 in amino acids: CVSSRGGAEEQYF. The DNA for the CDR3 is TGTGTCAGCAGCCGCGGGGGGGCCGAAGAGCAGTACTTC. The rearrangement uses TRBV7-2 and TRBJ2-7, with 9 positions matching TRBD2. Germline V CDR1 and CDR2: SGHTA, FQGNSA. The CDR3 has 13 residues.

In its sample, this clonotype was seen a few times. The chain links TRBV11-2 to TRBJ2-1; 8 bases align to TRBD2. The CDR3 has 15 residues. CDR1 is SGHAT and CDR2 is FQNNGV in the germline V gene. V shed 8 bases, J shed 2 bases, and the junction held 8 bases outside the gene matches. The CDR3 DNA is TGTGCCAGCCCTCCCCGGGGGGGTCCCTACAATGAGCAGTTCTTC. The encoded protein is CASPPRGGPYNEQFF.

This clonotype was seen a handful of times. The genes are TRBV7-2 and TRBJ2-3, with a possible D match to TRBD2 (6 bases). Per germline, CDR1 SGHTA and CDR2 FQGNSA. This CDR3 is 15 amino acids long. V gave up 3 bases and J gave up 0 bases, with 10 bases separating them. The CDR3 here is CASSLSGLSTDTQYF. For the CDR3, the DNA is TGTGCCAGCAGCTTGAGCGGGCTGAGCACAGATACGCAGTATTTT.

This rearrangement joins TRBV20-1 to TRBJ2-3, with D possibly matching TRBD2 (6 bases). This CDR3 comprises 14 residues. The germline gives CDR1 DFQATT, CDR2 SNEGSKA (reference sequence). Trimming left V 5 bases short and J 3 bases short, with 15 bases between. This CDR3 reads CSAPRIRGTDTQYF. DNA for the CDR3: TGCAGTGCTCCCCGTATCCGGGGGACAGATACGCAGTATTTT.

This clonotype was found a few times. The chain has TRBV4-1 and TRBJ2-5; 7 nucleotides match TRBD1. This CDR3 is 18 amino acids long. Trimming cost V 1 base and J 7 bases; bases outside gene matches: 18. CDR1 is MGHRA and CDR2 is YSYEKL in the germline V gene. CDR3 residues: CASSQVPSTGSIEGTQYF. The DNA of the CDR3 is TGCGCCAGCAGCCAAGTCCCCTCGACAGGGAGTATCGAGGGGACCCAGTACTTC.

This clonotype has only one observation. The genes are TRBV7-9 and TRBJ2-1; 8 bases map to TRBD2. The J segment lost 5 bases and the V segment lost 5 bases, leaving 2 bases of the junction unmatched. The germline CDR1 and CDR2 sequences are SEHNR and FQNEAQ (reference sequence). CDR3 length equals 13 residues. This CDR3 reads CASSQTSDNEQFF. The CDR3 region has the DNA TGTGCCAGCAGCCAGACTAGCGACAATGAGCAGTTCTTC.

This chain links TRBV5-1 with TRBJ2-3, with unresolved D. The V end was cut by 4 bases, the J end by 0 bases, with 15 bases between. Per germline, CDR1 SGHRS and CDR2 YFSETQ. CDR3 length equals 16 residues. The CDR3 DNA reads as TGCGCCAGCAGCCCCCCCATCGGGTCTAGCACAGATACGCAGTATTTT. It encodes CASSPPIGSSTDTQYF.

The rearrangement links TRBV14 to TRBJ2-4; possibly TRBD1 for D (6 bases). V gave up 4 bases and J gave up 13 bases, with 17 bases separating them. CDR1 is SGHDN and CDR2 is FVKESK in the germline V gene. The CDR3 sequence is 13 residues long. CDR3 loop: CASSPQDSRLQYF. In DNA form, the CDR3 reads TGTGCCAGCAGCCCCCAGGACAGCCGACTGCAGTACTTC.

The J gene is TRBJ1-2, the V gene TRBV7-2; possibly TRBD1 for D (5 bases). Germline values: CDR1 SGHTA, CDR2 FQGNSA. This CDR3 has 12 residues. V gave up 1 base and J gave up 8 bases, with 8 bases separating them. Here the CDR3 reads CASSLGRVGYTF. CDR3 bases: TGTGCCAGCAGCTTAGGCAGGGTCGGCTACACCTTC.

This clonotype was seen repeatedly, ten times or more. Written as DNA, the CDR3 is TGTGCCAGCAGTTCGGGCACAGGGACGGGCTACACCTTC. It specifies CASSSGTGTGYTF. The chain employs TRBV5-5 and TRBJ1-2; tentatively, D is TRBD1 (6 bases). This CDR3 comprises 13 residues. Trimming took off 5 bases at V and 8 bases at J, with 16 bases between the two ends. Germline CDR1 is SGHKS and CDR2 is YYEKEE (reference sequence).

The rearrangement joins TRBV5-1 to TRBJ1-2; D is perhaps TRBD1 (6 bases). The CDR3 runs to 12 residues. Germline V gene sequence: CDR1 SGHRS, CDR2 YFSETQ. V gave up 4 bases and J gave up 8 bases, with 12 bases separating them. The CDR3 sequence: CASSTAGEGYTF. DNA for the CDR3: TGCGCCAGCAGCACTGCAGGGGAAGGCTACACCTTC.

This clonotype was recorded only once. The chain employs TRBV4-3 and TRBJ2-2; TRBD1 is a possible D gene (6 bases). The germline gives CDR1 LGHNA, CDR2 YSLEER. Deletions cut 10 bases from V and 0 bases from J, with 15 bases between. This CDR3 spans 15 amino acids. This CDR3 reads CATKWDNSNTGELFF. In nucleotides, the CDR3 is TGCGCCACCAAATGGGACAACTCGAACACCGGGGAGCTGTTTTTT.

This clonotype was detected many times. This rearrangement joins TRBV27 to TRBJ2-7, with 8 bases aligning to TRBD2. Germline V gives CDR1 MNHEY, CDR2 SMNVEV (reference sequence). V dropped 6 bases and J dropped 3; count of bases not matched to a gene: 7. This CDR3 region has 14 residues. The CDR3 DNA follows: TGTGCCAGCAGCCCAGCGGGGGAGATCTACGAGCAGTACTTC. As protein: CASSPAGEIYEQYF.